This TCR beta chain stems from a study of T cells after posttransplantation cyclophosphamide. Whole-study findings and limits: Tissue-infiltrating T cells from skin or gut overlapped little with blood T cells.

Sequenced by immunoSEQ multiplex PCR; TCRdb stores in-frame clones only, minus some. The sample includes about 6,500 clones, almost 85% of them seen just once. This clone is classed as medium-sized. Its antigen is as yet unknown. Germline V gene sequence: CDR1 SGHVS, CDR2 FNYEAQ. The length of the CDR3 is 16 residues. J gave up 0 bases and V 5 bases, and 10 bases lay outside the gene matches. A marrow graft followed busulfan-fludarabine conditioning, with cyclophosphamide on days +3 and +4. Material: CD8+ T cells sorted from PBMCs, obtained 1,300 to 1,500 days after allogeneic stem cell transplant with posttransplant cyclophosphamide. V gene TRBV7-6 combines with J gene TRBJ2-7; 7 nucleotides match TRBD1. This receptor was identified in a female patient aged 50-65 years who received an allogeneic stem cell transplant from a related donor, was CMV-positive, and had no GVHD. Some T cells here may be from the graft donor. The CDR3 bases are TGTGCCAGCAGCCATTCCCGGGACAGTAGCTCCTACGAGCAGTACTTC. This encodes CASSHSRDSSSYEQYF.